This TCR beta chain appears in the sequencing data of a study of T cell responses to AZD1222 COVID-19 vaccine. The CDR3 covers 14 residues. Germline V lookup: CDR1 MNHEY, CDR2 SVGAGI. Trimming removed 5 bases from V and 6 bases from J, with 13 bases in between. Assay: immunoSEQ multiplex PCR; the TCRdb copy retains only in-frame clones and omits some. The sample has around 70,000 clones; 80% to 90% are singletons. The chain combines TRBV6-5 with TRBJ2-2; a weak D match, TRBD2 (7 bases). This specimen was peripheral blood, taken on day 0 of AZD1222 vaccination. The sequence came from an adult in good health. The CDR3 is CASSPRGGSGELFF. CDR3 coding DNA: TGTGCCAGCAGTCCTAGGGGGGGCTCCGGGGAGCTGTTTTTT.